This T cell receptor beta chain was observed in a study of blood T cell repertoires in COVID-19 (dated by TCRdb to the early 2020s). With regard to the full study: Samples from collaborators originated in the United States, Italy and Spain and spanned both the acute and convalescent phases of COVID-19. The prospective study material was composed of cDNA or gDNA derived from T cells, B-cell-depleted T cells, or PBMCs. Deeply sampled blood TCRbeta repertoires from subjects exposed to, actively infected with, or recovered from COVID-19 were included in the dataset. The repertoires were released in a freely available public database meant as a resource for research on the immune response to SARS-CoV-2. The samples were drawn from the first 160 participants of the ongoing ImmuneRACE study and from 950 to 1,500 subjects provided by 6 global collaborators. Nearly every sample came with metadata listing a de-identified subject ID, COVID-19 status, age in years and sex. Where available, HLA class I and class II types were obtained from metadata supplied by the sample provider rather than from assay-based typing.

The full study reports these points: The amount of clinical and demographic metadata varied by source and participant and was provided uncurated.

The CDR3 covers 15 residues, taking in both the cysteine and the phenylalanine. This entry keeps only the CDR3 DNA: 45 bases, framed from base 1. V is reduced by 3 bases and J by 4 bases, leaving a spacing of 15 bases between them. CDR1 is given as SNHLY and CDR2 as FYNNEI, both from the germline V gene. The immunoSEQ Assay, a bias-controlled multiplex PCR, was used to amplify TCRbeta CDR3 regions from genomic DNA. In the authors' own workflow: The number of nucleated cells in each sample was estimated from the amplification of reference gene primers within the assay. To quantify the absolute abundance of each unique TCRbeta CDR3 rearrangement, sequence reads were collapsed and filtered. Productive Simpson clonality was computed per sample as the square root of Simpson's diversity index over productive rearrangements. TCRdb re-hosts the immuneACCESS table, in-frame sequences only. Its copies lack some clones; in the studies checked, an unresolved V gene accounts for under half of them, and the cause for the rest is not known. Clone size and V and J calls were adopted from that table, with D and trimming inferred from the DNA. The sample records 120,000 to 150,000 clones, more than 80% of which are singletons. About 11% of the sample comes from the top ten.

The collaborating institutions used their own protocols to collect whole blood in K2EDTA tubes. For TCRbeta analysis, collaborator samples were shipped as frozen whole blood, as isolated PBMCs, or as DNA extracted from either sample type. To note about this clone: Its antigen is currently not known. Per-base qualities were not stored, and no clone one base away is much larger.

Specimen: peripheral blood. This TCR was sampled from a woman aged 80 or over with acute or convalescent COVID-19. The rearrangement joined TRBV2 to TRBJ1-2; the D gene is unclear. This receptor carries the CDR3 CASSENPGSFYGYTF. DNA sequence: TGTGCCAGCAGTGAGAATCCGGGTTCCTTCTATGGCTACACCTTC.